These 4 T cell receptor beta chains were all obtained from the same sample, sequenced in a study of radiation and T cells in renal cell carcinoma. The table came from immunoSEQ multiplex PCR; TCRdb's copy has only in-frame clones and leaves some out. The sample yields roughly 120,000 clones, approximately 78% seen once. Documented time point: blood 2 weeks post-SBRT. Treatment in this sample: 15 Gy SBRT to primary tumor, nephrectomy 4 weeks later. Sequencing used blood, obtained from a patient whose treatment included radiotherapy and nephrectomy. These receptors all stem from a woman between 55 and 75 years old with renal cell carcinoma.

This chain connects TRBV7-9 to TRBJ2-2; D uncertain. V lost 1 base, J lost 6 bases, and 12 bases lay in between. This CDR3 is 15 amino acids long. CDR1 is SEHNR, CDR2 FQNEAQ, per germline (reference sequence). DNA of the CDR3: TGTGCCAGCAGCTTAGAAGGGCTAGGGTCCGGGGAGCTGTTTTTT. Translated: CASSLEGLGSGELFF.

The V call is TRBV9, the J call TRBJ1-1; the match to TRBD1 covers 8 bases. The length of the CDR3 is 14 residues. CDR1 and CDR2 (germline): SGDLS, YYNGEE. The junction had 3 bases not matched to a gene; V was cut back by 2 bases and J by 3 bases. The CDR3 loop reads CASSVTGEYTEAFF. For the CDR3, the DNA is TGTGCCAGCAGCGTGACAGGGGAGTACACTGAAGCTTTCTTT.

The chain links TRBV5-4 to TRBJ1-6; D is unclear. Germline lookup yields CDR1 SGHNT and CDR2 YYREEE (reference sequence). With 0 bases removed from V and 3 bases from J, the gap between germline ends came to 10 bases. There are 16 residues in the CDR3. The CDR3, as DNA: TGTGCCAGCAGCTTGGGAGGTAGGAGCTATAATTCACCCCTCCACTTT. It encodes CASSLGGRSYNSPLHF.

V gene TRBV7-6 combines with J gene TRBJ1-1, with 7 bases lining up with TRBD1. This CDR3 has 15 amino acids. Per germline, CDR1 SGHVS and CDR2 FNYEAQ. V lost 1 base, J lost 3 bases, and 5 bases stayed unmatched. In nucleotides, the CDR3 is TGTGCCAGCAGCTTAGAGGCAGGGGGGTACACTGAAGCTTTCTTT. Translation gives CASSLEAGGYTEAFF.